This T cell receptor beta chain was recorded in a study of blood T cell repertoires in COVID-19. On the study more broadly: COVID-19 samples collected from the United States, Italy and Spain covered acute and convalescent phases.

The data were produced by immunoSEQ multiplex PCR, yet TCRdb's version contains in-frame clones alone and is incomplete. The sample lists some 160,000 clones; about 86% were seen once. Germline V gives CDR1 MDHEN, CDR2 SYDVKM. This CDR3 spans 13 amino acids. Trimming left V 4 bases short and J 12 bases short, with 13 bases between. The rearrangement links TRBV28 to TRBJ1-6; the D is unclear. Sequencing input: peripheral blood. This receptor was obtained from a man between 65 and 79 years old with active or convalescent COVID-19. CDR3 coding DNA: TGTGCCAGCAGTTCATCGACACCCGGACCCCTCCACTTT. Translated: CASSSSTPGPLHF.